The clone carrying this T cell receptor (beta chain) occurred many times. These data are taken from a study of blood T cell repertoires in COVID-19. Overall study: Collection of acute and convalescent COVID-19 samples took place in the United States, Italy and Spain. T cells, B-cell-depleted T cells, or PBMCs provided the cDNA or gDNA that served as material.

Per germline, CDR1 SGDLS and CDR2 YYNGEE. The V end lost 4 bases, the J end lost 10 bases, and 12 bases lay between the germline ends. The CDR3 loop spans 12 amino acids. In the study's own analysis: How many nucleated cells were present was estimated from reference gene primer amplification. Repertoires were generated with immunoSEQ multiplex PCR, while TCRdb's copy carries only in-frame clones and drops some. That table is the source of V, J and clone size, and D and trimming were worked out from the DNA. The table lists some 250,000 clones, more than 75% of them singletons, with 0.95% to 1% in the top ten.

Sequencing input: peripheral blood. The chain joins TRBV9 to TRBJ2-1; a possible D gene is TRBD1 (5 bases). This TCR was sampled from a woman between 40 and 55 years old who had recovered from COVID-19. The DNA of the CDR3 is TGTGCCAGCAGCCTCGGCGCAGGGGAGCAGTTCTTC. Protein product: CASSLGAGEQFF.